This T cell receptor beta chain was captured by sequencing in a study of identical twins. Study observations and caveats: Twins showed weaker excess sharing in their beta out-of-frame sequences.

Many counts were recorded for this clonotype. Its antigen is undetermined. In germline, CDR1 is SGHRS, CDR2 YFSETQ. This CDR3 spans 13 amino acids. V lost 0 bases and J 8 bases, leaving 9 bases between the germline ends. In TCRdb, the 5' RACE reads were re-called with MiXCR into one record per CDR3 protein. This table has some 710,000 distinct CDR3 sequences, 5.5% to 6.5% appearing once. The origin of this receptor is a young man in good health. V usage is TRBV5-1 and J usage is TRBJ2-1; no definite D call. Sequencing was done on a sample of naive T cells sorted from blood. The CDR3 loop reads CASSLAFADEQFF. The CDR3 bases are TGCGCCAGCAGCTTGGCCTTTGCGGATGAGCAGTTCTTC.